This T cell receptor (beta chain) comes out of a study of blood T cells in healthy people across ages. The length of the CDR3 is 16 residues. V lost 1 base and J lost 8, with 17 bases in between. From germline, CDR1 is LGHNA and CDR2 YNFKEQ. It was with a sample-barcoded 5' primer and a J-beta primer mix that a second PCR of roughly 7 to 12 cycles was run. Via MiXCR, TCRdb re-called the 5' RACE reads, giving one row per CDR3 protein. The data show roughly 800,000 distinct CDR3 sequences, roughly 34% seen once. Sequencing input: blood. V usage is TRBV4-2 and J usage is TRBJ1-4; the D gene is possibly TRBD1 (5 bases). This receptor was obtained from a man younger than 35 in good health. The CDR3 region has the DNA TGTGCCAGCAGCCAAGGTTTCCCCCCTGGGGGGGAAAAACTGTTTTTT. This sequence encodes CASSQGFPPGGEKLFF.